The 13 T cell receptor beta chains listed next were all sequenced from one sample in a study of blood T cell repertoires in COVID-19. Profiled with immunoSEQ multiplex PCR; TCRdb holds only in-frame clones, not every one. In the table there are around 150,000 clones, approximately 84% of which are singletons. The sample taken for sequencing was peripheral blood. These receptor sequences come from a man between 70 and 80 years old with acute or convalescent COVID-19.

The chain carries TRBV5-1 and TRBJ2-5; TRBD2 aligns across 8 bases. V lost 4 bases and J lost 0; bases outside the gene matches: 11. The germline CDR1 and CDR2 sequences are SGHRS and YFSETQ. The CDR3 runs to 17 residues. CDR3: CASSVGLANLNQETQYF. The CDR3 DNA is TGCGCCAGCAGCGTAGGACTAGCCAATTTGAACCAAGAGACCCAGTACTTC.

On this clone: The same CDR3 is also encoded by other DNA sequences in this sample. The rearrangement uses TRBV3-1 (or the pseudogene TRBV3-2) and TRBJ1-6; 10 nucleotides agree with TRBD1. CDR3 size: 14 residues. Germline-derived CDR1 and CDR2 are LGHDT and YNNKEL (reference sequence). The V and J ends lost 3 bases and 9 bases, in that order; junction bases with no gene match: 2. CDR3 sequence reads: CASSQGQGSSPLHF. Here the CDR3 DNA reads TGTGCCAGCAGCCAGGGACAGGGGAGTTCACCCCTCCACTTT.

This rearrangement joins TRBV24-1 to TRBJ1-1; 7 bases map to TRBD1. V gave up 4 bases and J gave up 6 bases; unmatched junction bases: 13. CDR3 length equals 16 residues. Germline CDR1 is KGHDR and CDR2 is SFDVKD. The DNA for the CDR3 is TGTGCCACCAGTGACGCCTCTCTCCCAGGGGGTTCTGAAGCTTTCTTT. Amino acids: CATSDASLPGGSEAFF.

This chain links TRBV3-1 (or the pseudogene TRBV3-2) with TRBJ2-2; D not certain. V lost 4 bases, J lost 4 bases, and 10 bases lay in between. Germline lookup yields CDR1 LGHDT and CDR2 YNNKEL (reference sequence). CDR3 length: 14 residues. The CDR3 region is CASSPLYGTGELFF. As DNA, the CDR3 is TGTGCCAGCAGCCCTTTATACGGCACCGGGGAGCTGTTTTTT.

The J gene is TRBJ2-7, the V gene TRBV5-6; possibly TRBD2 for D (6 bases). The CDR3 sequence is 14 residues long. Trimming cost V 5 bases and J 3 bases, with 15 bases left between them. Germline lookup yields CDR1 SGHDT and CDR2 YYEEEE. CDR3 DNA sequence: TGTGCCAGCAGTCGTGCGGGACGAAACTACGAGCAGTACTTC. Protein: CASSRAGRNYEQYF.

The chain is built from TRBV19 and TRBJ1-5; D is uncertain. V lost 2 bases, J lost 2 bases, and 7 bases lay in between. This CDR3 comprises 14 residues. Looked up from germline, CDR1 is LNHDA and CDR2 is SQIVND (reference sequence). Here the CDR3 reads CASSIRGGNQPQHF. The DNA of the CDR3 is TGTGCCAGTAGTATACGGGGTGGCAATCAGCCCCAGCATTTT.

The chain recombines TRBV28 with TRBJ2-5; 12 positions match TRBD2. The CDR3 is 14 amino acids. CDR1 is MDHEN and CDR2 is SYDVKM in the germline V gene. The J segment lost 6 bases and the V segment lost 6 bases, leaving 5 bases of the junction unmatched. CDR3: CASSPGLAGKTQYF. As DNA, the CDR3 is TGTGCCAGCAGCCCAGGACTAGCGGGGAAGACCCAGTACTTC.

The rearrangement uses TRBV2 and TRBJ1-3; D gene unclear. The length of the CDR3 is 13 residues. Germline V gives CDR1 SNHLY, CDR2 FYNNEI. Trimming removed 6 bases at V and 0 bases at J, with 6 bases between. The CDR3 reads CASRGRSGNTIYF. CDR3 nucleotide sequence: TGTGCCAGCAGGGGCCGCTCTGGAAACACCATATATTTT.

V is TRBV6-5 and J is TRBJ1-5; 8 bases agree with TRBD1. The germline CDR1 and CDR2 sequences are MNHEY and SVGAGI. V lost 6 bases to trimming and J lost 4 bases; unmatched junction nucleotides: 8. There are 15 residues in the CDR3. The CDR3 spells CASSDQDRANQPQHF. The CDR3 DNA is TGTGCCAGCAGCGACCAGGACAGGGCAAATCAGCCCCAGCATTTT.

The chain is built from TRBV3-1 (or the pseudogene TRBV3-2) and TRBJ2-7; 8 bases match TRBD2. The CDR3 loop spans 18 amino acids. J was trimmed by 0 bases and V by 2 bases; bases with no gene match: 12. CDR1 and CDR2 from the germline V gene are LGHDT and YNNKEL (reference sequence). CDR3 sequence: CASSQRVSSGSSSYEQYF. The CDR3 DNA reads TGTGCCAGCAGCCAAAGGGTGTCTAGCGGGTCCAGCTCCTACGAGCAGTACTTC.

The rearrangement joins TRBV5-1 to TRBJ1-1; D is unresolved. This CDR3 spans 13 amino acids. From germline, CDR1 is SGHRS and CDR2 YFSETQ. V gave up 1 base and J gave up 4 bases, with 8 bases separating them. The CDR3 DNA reads as TGCGCCAGCAGCTTGTCGGCGGGCACTGAAGCTTTCTTT. Encoded protein: CASSLSAGTEAFF.

The rearrangement uses TRBV6-6 and TRBJ2-1; 10 bases are a match to TRBD2. V lost 6 bases to trimming and J lost 8 bases; unmatched junction nucleotides: 10. The germline V gene has CDR1 MNHNY and CDR2 SVGAGI (reference sequence). The CDR3 has 15 amino acids. CDR3 protein: CASRRFSGGKDEQFF. CDR3 sequence (DNA): TGTGCCAGCAGACGGTTTAGCGGGGGGAAGGATGAGCAGTTCTTC.

V gene TRBV24-1 combines with J gene TRBJ2-1, with 8 bases lining up with TRBD2. Trimming removed 4 bases from V and 6 bases from J; junction bases left unmatched: 10. The CDR3 has 16 residues. Germline values: CDR1 KGHDR, CDR2 SFDVKD. CDR3 sequence (DNA): TGTGCCACCAGTGAGGAGGCGGGAGGAAGGGGCAATGAGCAGTTCTTC. Translation gives CATSEEAGGRGNEQFF.